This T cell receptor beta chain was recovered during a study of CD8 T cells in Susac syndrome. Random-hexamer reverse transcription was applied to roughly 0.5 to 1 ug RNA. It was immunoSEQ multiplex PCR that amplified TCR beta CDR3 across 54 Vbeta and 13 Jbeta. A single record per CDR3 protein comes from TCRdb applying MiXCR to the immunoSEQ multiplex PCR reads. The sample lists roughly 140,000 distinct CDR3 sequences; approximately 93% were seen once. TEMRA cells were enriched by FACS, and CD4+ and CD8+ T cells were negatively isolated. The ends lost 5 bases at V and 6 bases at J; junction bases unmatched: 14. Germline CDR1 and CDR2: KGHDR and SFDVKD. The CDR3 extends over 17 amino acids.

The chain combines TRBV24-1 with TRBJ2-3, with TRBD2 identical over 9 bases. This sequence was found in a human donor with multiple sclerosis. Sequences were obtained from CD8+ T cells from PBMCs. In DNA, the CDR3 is TGTGCCACCAGTGGGGAATCGGCGGGGGGGCCGGTTGATACGCAGTATTTT. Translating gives CATSGESAGGPVDTQYF.